This TCR beta chain appears in the sequencing data of a study of blood T cell repertoires in COVID-19. Background on the study: Both acute and convalescent COVID-19 samples were obtained from the United States, Italy and Spain.

Only in-frame clones appear in the TCRdb table, and some are missing; sequencing was by immunoSEQ multiplex PCR. Of 150,000 or so clones in the sample, 87% were seen once. This CDR3 has 16 amino acids. CDR1 SGHNT and CDR2 YYREEE come from the germline V gene (reference sequence). The junction had 5 bases not matched to a gene; V was cut back by 0 bases and J by 3 bases. Sequencing input: peripheral blood. The TCR originated in a woman aged 45-59 years with acute or convalescent COVID-19. The V call is TRBV5-4, the J call TRBJ2-1; TRBD2 aligns across 8 bases. The CDR3 coding sequence is TGTGCCAGCAGCTTGGCCGGGCTAGCGGGCTACAATGAGCAGTTCTTC. Translation: CASSLAGLAGYNEQFF. Filled out from reference TRBV5-4 and TRBJ2-1, the complete variable domain reads ETGVTQSPTHLIKTRGQQVTLRCSSQSGHNTVSWYQQALGQGPQFIFQYYREEENGRGNFPPRFSGLQFPNYSSELNVNALELDDSALYLCASSLAGLAGYNEQFFGPGTRLTVL.